This T cell receptor (beta chain) comes out of a study of T cell responses to AZD1222 COVID-19 vaccine. The study's findings and limits: The donor group comprised mostly white British people and more females; the analysis possibly underestimated clonal diversity.

About this clone itself: The antigen remains unidentified.

Repertoires were generated with immunoSEQ multiplex PCR, while TCRdb's copy carries only in-frame clones and drops some. The sample consists of 55,000 to 75,000 clones, approximately 85% of them appearing once. This CDR3 region has 13 residues. V trimming: 7 bases; J trimming: 1 base; junction bases outside the gene matches: 1. From germline, CDR1 is SNHLY and CDR2 FYNNEI. V and J are TRBV2 and TRBJ2-5; the match to TRBD2 covers 9 bases. This clonotype was sampled from an adult in good health. Sample: peripheral blood, taken on day 0 of MenACWY control vaccination. The CDR3 bases are TGTGCCAGCAAGCGGGGGGCCCAAGAGACCCAGTACTTC. It translates to CASKRGAQETQYF.